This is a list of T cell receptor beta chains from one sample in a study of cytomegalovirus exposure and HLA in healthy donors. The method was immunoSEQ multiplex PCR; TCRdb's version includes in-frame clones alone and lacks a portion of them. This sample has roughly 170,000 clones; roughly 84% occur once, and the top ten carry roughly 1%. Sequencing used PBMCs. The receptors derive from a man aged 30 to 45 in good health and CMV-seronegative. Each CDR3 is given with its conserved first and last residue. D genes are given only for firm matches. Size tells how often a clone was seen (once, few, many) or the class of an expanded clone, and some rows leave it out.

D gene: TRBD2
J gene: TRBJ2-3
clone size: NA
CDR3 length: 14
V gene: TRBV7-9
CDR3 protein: CASSFSGGPDTQYF
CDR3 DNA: TGTGCCAGCAGTTTTAGCGGGGGGCCAGATACGCAGTATTTT

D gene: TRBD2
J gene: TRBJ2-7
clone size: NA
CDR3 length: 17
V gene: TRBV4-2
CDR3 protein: CASSAARTSGGNNEQYF
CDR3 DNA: TGTGCCAGCAGCGCTGCCCGGACTAGCGGGGGAAATAACGAGCAGTACTTC

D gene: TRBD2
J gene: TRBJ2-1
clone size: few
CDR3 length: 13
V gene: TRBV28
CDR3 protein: CASGGGQVYEQFF
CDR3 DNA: TGTGCCAGCGGCGGGGGGCAGGTTTATGAGCAGTTCTTC

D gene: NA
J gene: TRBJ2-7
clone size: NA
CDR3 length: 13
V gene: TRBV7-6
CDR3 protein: CASSPRQEYEQYF
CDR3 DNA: TGTGCCAGCAGCCCCCGACAGGAGTACGAGCAGTACTTC

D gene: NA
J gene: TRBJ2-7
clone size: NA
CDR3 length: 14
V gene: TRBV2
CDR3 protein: CASSDLARGYEQYF
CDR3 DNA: TGTGCCAGCAGTGACCTAGCGAGGGGATACGAGCAGTACTTC

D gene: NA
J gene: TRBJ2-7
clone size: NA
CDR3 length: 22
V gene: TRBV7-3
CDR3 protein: CASSFIRPSLLNRSLDSYEQYF
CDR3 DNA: TGTGCCAGCAGCTTTATTAGGCCCTCACTCCTCAACAGGTCGTTAGACTCCTACGAGCAGTACTTC

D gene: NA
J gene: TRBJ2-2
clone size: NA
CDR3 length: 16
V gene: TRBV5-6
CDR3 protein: CASSFRAESNTGELFF
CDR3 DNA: TGTGCCAGCAGCTTCAGGGCCGAGTCGAACACCGGGGAGCTGTTTTTT

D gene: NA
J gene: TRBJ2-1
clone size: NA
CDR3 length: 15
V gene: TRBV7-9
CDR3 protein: CASRYVNGIYNEQFF
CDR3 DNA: TGTGCCAGCAGATACGTTAACGGGATATACAATGAGCAGTTCTTC

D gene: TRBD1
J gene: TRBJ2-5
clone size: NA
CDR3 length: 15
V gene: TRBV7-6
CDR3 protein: CASSRPGQGTEEQYF
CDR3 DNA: TGTGCCAGCAGCCGCCCGGGACAGGGGACAGAAGAGCAGTACTTC

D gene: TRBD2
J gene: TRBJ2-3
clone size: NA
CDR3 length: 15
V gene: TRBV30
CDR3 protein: CAWSAGGPVTDTQYF
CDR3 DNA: TGTGCCTGGAGCGCGGGGGGGCCGGTAACAGATACGCAGTATTTT

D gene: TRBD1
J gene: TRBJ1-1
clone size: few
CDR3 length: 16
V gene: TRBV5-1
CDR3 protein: CASSFRDSGMNTEAFF
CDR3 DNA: TGCGCCAGCAGCTTCCGGGACAGTGGGATGAACACTGAAGCTTTCTTT

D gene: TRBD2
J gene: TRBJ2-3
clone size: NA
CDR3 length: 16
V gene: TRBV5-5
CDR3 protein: CASSLEGLVSPDTQYF
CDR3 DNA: TGTGCCAGCAGCTTGGAGGGACTAGTATCTCCAGATACGCAGTATTTT

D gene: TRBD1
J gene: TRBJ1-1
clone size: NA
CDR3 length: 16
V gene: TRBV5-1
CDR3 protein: CASSLGQGARNTEAFF
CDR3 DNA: TGCGCCAGCAGCTTGGGACAGGGGGCTCGTAACACTGAAGCTTTCTTT

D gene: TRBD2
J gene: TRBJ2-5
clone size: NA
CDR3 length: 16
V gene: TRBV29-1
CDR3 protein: CSVEVLTSGGGETQYF
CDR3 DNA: TGCAGCGTTGAAGTCTTGACTAGCGGGGGGGGAGAGACCCAGTACTTC

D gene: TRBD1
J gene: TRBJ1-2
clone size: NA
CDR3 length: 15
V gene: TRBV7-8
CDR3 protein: CASRFPGQRREGYTF
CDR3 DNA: TGTGCCAGCAGGTTCCCGGGACAGAGACGAGAAGGCTACACCTTC

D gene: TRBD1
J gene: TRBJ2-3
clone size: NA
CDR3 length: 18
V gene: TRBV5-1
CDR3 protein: CASSLPGQGARRTDTQYF
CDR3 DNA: TGCGCCAGCAGCTTACCGGGACAGGGGGCGCGACGCACAGATACGCAGTATTTT

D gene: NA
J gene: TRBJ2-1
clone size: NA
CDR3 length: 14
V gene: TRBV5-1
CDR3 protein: CASSLRTSYNEQFF
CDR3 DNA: TGCGCCAGCAGCCTCCGGACATCTTACAATGAGCAGTTCTTC

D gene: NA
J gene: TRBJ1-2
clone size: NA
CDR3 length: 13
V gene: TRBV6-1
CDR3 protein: CASRSGVLHGYTF
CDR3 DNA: TGTGCCAGCAGATCGGGGGTGTTACATGGCTACACCTTC

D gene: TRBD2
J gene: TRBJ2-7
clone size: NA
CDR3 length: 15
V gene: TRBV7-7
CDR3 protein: CASSLALAGVGEQYF
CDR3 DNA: TGTGCCAGCAGCTTAGCACTAGCGGGAGTGGGGGAGCAGTACTTC

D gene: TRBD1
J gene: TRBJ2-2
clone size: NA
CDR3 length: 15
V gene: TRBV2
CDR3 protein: CASIGTGGLGGELFF
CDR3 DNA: TGTGCCAGCATTGGGACAGGGGGTCTCGGCGGGGAGCTGTTTTTT

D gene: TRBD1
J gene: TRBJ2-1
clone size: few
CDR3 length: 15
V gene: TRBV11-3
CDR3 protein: CASSFIGQGSTEQFF
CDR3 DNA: TGTGCCAGCAGCTTTATTGGACAGGGGAGTACGGAGCAGTTCTTC

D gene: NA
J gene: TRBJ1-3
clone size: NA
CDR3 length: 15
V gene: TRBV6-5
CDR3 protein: CASSYLPGQRNTIYF
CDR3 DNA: TGTGCCAGCAGTTACCTCCCTGGACAGAGAAACACCATATATTTT

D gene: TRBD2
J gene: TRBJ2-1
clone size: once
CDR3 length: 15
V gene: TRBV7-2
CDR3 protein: CASSFTSGGAYEQFF
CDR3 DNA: TGTGCCAGCAGCTTTACTAGCGGGGGGGCCTATGAGCAGTTCTTC

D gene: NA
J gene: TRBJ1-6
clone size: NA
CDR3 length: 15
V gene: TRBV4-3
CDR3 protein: CASSPHRDSNSPLHF
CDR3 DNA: TGCGCCAGCAGCCCCCACAGGGATTCTAATTCACCCCTCCACTTT

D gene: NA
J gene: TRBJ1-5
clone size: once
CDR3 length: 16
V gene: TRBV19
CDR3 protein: CASSLMTPPGNQPQHF
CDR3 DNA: TGTGCCAGTAGTCTAATGACTCCCCCGGGCAATCAGCCCCAGCATTTT

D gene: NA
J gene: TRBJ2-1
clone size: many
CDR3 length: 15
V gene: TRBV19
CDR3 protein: CASSQDPFSYNEQFF
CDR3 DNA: TGTGCCAGTAGTCAGGATCCCTTCTCCTACAATGAGCAGTTCTTC

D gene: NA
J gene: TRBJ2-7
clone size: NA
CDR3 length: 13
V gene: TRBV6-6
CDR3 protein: CASSYSRGYEQYF
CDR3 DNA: TGTGCCAGCAGTTACTCCAGGGGATACGAGCAGTACTTC

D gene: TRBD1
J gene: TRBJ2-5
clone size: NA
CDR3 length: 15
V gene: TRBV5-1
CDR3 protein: CASSTGGDRGETQYF
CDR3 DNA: TGCGCCAGCAGCACCGGAGGGGACAGGGGTGAGACCCAGTACTTC

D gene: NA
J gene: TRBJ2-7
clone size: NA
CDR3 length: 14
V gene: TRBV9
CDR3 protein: CASSVGGGQHEQYF
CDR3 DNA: TGTGCCAGCAGCGTAGGAGGGGGTCAGCACGAGCAGTACTTC

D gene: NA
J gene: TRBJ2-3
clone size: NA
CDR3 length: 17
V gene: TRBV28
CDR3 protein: CASSLWTSLTSTDTQYF
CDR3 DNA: TGTGCCAGCAGTTTATGGACTAGTCTCACTAGCACAGATACGCAGTATTTT

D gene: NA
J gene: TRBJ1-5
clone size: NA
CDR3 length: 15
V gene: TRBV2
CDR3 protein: CASSEALGGRLSQHF
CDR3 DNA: TGTGCCAGCAGTGAAGCGCTGGGGGGTCGTTTGTCCCAGCATTTT

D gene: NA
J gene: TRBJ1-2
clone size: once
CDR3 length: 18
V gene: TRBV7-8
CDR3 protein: CASSFADRRGDNHYGYTF
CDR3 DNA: TGTGCCAGCAGCTTCGCCGACCGTCGGGGGGACAACCACTATGGCTACACCTTC

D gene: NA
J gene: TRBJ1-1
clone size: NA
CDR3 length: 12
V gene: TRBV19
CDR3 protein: CASSMEDTEAFF
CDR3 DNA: TGTGCCAGTAGTATGGAGGACACTGAAGCTTTCTTT

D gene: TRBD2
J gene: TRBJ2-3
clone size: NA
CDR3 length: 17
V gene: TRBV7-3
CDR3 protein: CASSFLPGLAGSDTQYF
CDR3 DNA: TGTGCCAGCAGCTTCCTACCGGGACTAGCGGGGTCAGATACGCAGTATTTT

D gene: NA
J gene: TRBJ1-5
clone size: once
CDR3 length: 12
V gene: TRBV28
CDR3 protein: CASSLSLQPQHF
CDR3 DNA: TGTGCCAGCAGTTTATCATTGCAGCCCCAGCATTTT

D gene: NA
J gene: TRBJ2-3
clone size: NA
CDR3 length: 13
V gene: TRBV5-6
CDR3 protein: CASSFGQQDTQYF
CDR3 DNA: TGTGCCAGCAGCTTCGGACAGCAGGATACGCAGTATTTT

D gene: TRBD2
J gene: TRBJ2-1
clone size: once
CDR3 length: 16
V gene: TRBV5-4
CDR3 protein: CASSLGGSGGYNEQFF
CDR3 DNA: TGTGCCAGCAGCTTAGGGGGTAGCGGGGGTTACAATGAGCAGTTCTTC

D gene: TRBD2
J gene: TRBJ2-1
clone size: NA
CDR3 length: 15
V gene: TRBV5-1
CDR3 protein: CASSLGLAANNEQFF
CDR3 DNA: TGCGCCAGCAGCTTGGGACTAGCGGCCAACAATGAGCAGTTCTTC

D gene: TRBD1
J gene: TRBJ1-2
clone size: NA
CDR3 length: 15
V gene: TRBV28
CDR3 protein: CASSFGQGRNYGYTF
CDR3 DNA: TGTGCCAGCAGTTTTGGACAGGGCCGTAACTATGGCTACACCTTC

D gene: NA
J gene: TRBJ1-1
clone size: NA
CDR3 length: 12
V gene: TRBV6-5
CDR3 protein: CASSYFGGEAFF
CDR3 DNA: TGTGCCAGCAGTTACTTCGGGGGGGAAGCTTTCTTT

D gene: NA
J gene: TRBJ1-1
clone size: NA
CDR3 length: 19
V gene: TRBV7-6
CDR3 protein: CASSLVPRGFEGLNTEAFF
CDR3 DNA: TGTGCCAGCAGCTTAGTACCCCGGGGGTTTGAGGGTTTGAACACTGAAGCTTTCTTT

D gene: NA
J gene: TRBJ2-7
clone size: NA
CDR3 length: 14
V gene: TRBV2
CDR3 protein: CASTEGAESYEQYF
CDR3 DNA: TGTGCCAGCACGGAGGGGGCAGAATCCTACGAGCAGTACTTC

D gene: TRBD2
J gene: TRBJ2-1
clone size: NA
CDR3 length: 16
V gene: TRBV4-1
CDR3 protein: CASSQAGLAGYNEQFF
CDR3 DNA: TGCGCCAGCAGCCAAGCCGGACTAGCGGGCTACAATGAGCAGTTCTTC

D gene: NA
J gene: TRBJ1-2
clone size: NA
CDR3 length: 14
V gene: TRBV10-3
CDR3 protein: CAISDSRAPYGYTF
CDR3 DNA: TGTGCCATCAGTGACAGTCGTGCCCCCTATGGCTACACCTTC

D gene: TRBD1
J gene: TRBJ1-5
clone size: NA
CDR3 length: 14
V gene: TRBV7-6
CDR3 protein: CASSPRTGFQPQHF
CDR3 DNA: TGTGCCAGCAGCCCCAGGACAGGGTTTCAGCCCCAGCATTTT

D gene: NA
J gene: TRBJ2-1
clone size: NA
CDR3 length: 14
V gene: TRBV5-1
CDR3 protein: CAGSLGTGYNEQFF
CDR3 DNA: TGCGCCGGCAGCTTGGGTACGGGTTACAATGAGCAGTTCTTC

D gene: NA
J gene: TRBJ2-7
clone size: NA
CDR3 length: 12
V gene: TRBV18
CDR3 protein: CASSQGRNEQYF
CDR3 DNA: TGTGCCAGCTCACAGGGGAGGAACGAGCAGTACTTC

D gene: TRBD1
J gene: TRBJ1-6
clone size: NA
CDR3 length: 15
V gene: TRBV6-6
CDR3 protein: CASRVRGTENSPLHF
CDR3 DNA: TGTGCCAGCAGGGTACGGGGGACAGAAAATTCACCCCTCCACTTT

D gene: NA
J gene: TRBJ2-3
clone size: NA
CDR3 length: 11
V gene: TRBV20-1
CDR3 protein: CSAPRGTPEYF
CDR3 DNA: TGCAGTGCTCCCCGGGGGACGCCGGAGTATTTT

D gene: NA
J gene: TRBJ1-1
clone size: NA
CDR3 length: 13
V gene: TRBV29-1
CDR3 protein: CSVRPRPNTEAFF
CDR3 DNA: TGCAGCGTTCGCCCTAGACCGAACACTGAAGCTTTCTTT

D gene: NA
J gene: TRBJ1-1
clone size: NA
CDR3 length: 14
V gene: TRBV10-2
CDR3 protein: CASSESGGGTEAFF
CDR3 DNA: TGCGCCAGCAGTGAGTCAGGGGGGGGCACTGAAGCTTTCTTT

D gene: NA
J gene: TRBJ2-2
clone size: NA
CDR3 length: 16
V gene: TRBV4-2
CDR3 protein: CASSQERQPNTGELFF
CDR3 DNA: TGTGCCAGCAGCCAAGAACGACAGCCAAACACCGGGGAGCTGTTTTTT

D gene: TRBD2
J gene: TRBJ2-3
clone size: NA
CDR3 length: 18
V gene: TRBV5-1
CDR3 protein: CASSPRLAGARSTDTQYF
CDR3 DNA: TGCGCCAGCAGCCCAAGACTAGCGGGGGCCCGAAGCACAGATACGCAGTATTTT

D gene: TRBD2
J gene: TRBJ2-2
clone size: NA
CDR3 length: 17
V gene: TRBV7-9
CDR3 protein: CSSSLFGGSRGTGELFF
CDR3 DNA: TGTTCCAGCAGCTTATTTGGCGGGAGCCGTGGCACCGGGGAGCTGTTTTTT

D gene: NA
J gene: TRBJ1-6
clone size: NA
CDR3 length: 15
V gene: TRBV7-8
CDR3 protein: CASRPQGIYNSPLHF
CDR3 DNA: TGTGCCAGCAGACCACAGGGTATCTATAATTCACCCCTCCACTTT